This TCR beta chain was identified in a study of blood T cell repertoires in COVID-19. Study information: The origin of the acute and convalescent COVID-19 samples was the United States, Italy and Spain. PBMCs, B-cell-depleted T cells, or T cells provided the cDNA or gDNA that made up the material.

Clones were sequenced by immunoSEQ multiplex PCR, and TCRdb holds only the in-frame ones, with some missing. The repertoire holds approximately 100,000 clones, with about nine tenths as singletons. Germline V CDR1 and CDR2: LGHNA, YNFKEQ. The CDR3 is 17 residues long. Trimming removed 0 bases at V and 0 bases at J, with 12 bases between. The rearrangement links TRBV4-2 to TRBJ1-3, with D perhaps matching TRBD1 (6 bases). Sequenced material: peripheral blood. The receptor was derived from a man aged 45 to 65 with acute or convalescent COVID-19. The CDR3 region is CASSQDRTESSGNTIYF. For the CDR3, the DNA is TGTGCCAGCAGCCAAGATAGGACAGAATCCTCTGGAAACACCATATATTTT.